A selection of T cell receptor beta chains follows, all from one sample in a study of blood T cells in healthy people across ages. Each CDR3 protein is one row after TCRdb ran MiXCR on the 5' RACE reads. The sample contains hundreds of thousands of distinct CDR3 sequences, under 65% of which appear only once. The sample consisted of blood. These TCRs come from an elderly woman in good health. Each CDR3 is given with its conserved first and last residue. The D gene is left open where the match is weak. For some rows the clone size is stated as once, few or many, or as a class when expanded; others skip it.

abundance: .
d_gene: .
j_gene: TRBJ2-1
v_gene: TRBV7-2
CDR3nt: TGTGCCAGCAGCTTAGCGATAAACAGGGAGCAGTTCTTC
CDR3aa: CASSLAINREQFF

abundance: many
d_gene: TRBD1
j_gene: TRBJ2-7
v_gene: TRBV20-1
CDR3nt: TGCAGTGCTATCCGGGACAGGGGGACCGAGCAGTACTTC
CDR3aa: CSAIRDRGTEQYF

abundance: many
d_gene: TRBD2
j_gene: TRBJ2-7
v_gene: TRBV28
CDR3nt: TGTGCCAGCAGTTTATATCCTAGCGGGATGAACGAGCAGTACTTC
CDR3aa: CASSLYPSGMNEQYF

abundance: .
d_gene: .
j_gene: TRBJ1-1
v_gene: TRBV7-9
CDR3nt: TGTGCCAGCAGACGACCCCCAATGGGGTCGACTTTCTTT
CDR3aa: CASRRPPMGSTFF

abundance: many
d_gene: .
j_gene: TRBJ2-5
v_gene: TRBV20-1
CDR3nt: TGCGCCTGCCCTAGCGAGTACCAAGAGACCCAGTACTTC
CDR3aa: CACPSEYQETQYF

abundance: .
d_gene: TRBD2
j_gene: TRBJ2-7
v_gene: TRBV20-1
CDR3nt: TGCAGTGCTAGGGCCCCGGGGGGGCCCGAGCAGTACTTC
CDR3aa: CSARAPGGPEQYF

abundance: .
d_gene: TRBD1
j_gene: TRBJ1-1
v_gene: TRBV2
CDR3nt: TGTGCCAGCAGACTGCGGACAGGTACGAACACTGAAGCTTTCTTT
CDR3aa: CASRLRTGTNTEAFF

abundance: few
d_gene: .
j_gene: TRBJ2-7
v_gene: TRBV5-6
CDR3nt: TGTGCCAGCAACCGGGCTGACACCTACGAGCAGTACTTC
CDR3aa: CASNRADTYEQYF

abundance: few
d_gene: .
j_gene: TRBJ2-4
v_gene: TRBV12-3/TRBV12-4
CDR3nt: TGTGCCAGCAGTTTGGGGGTCGATTCGCACATTCAGTACTTC
CDR3aa: CASSLGVDSHIQYF

abundance: .
d_gene: .
j_gene: TRBJ2-1
v_gene: TRBV4-1
CDR3nt: TGCGCCAGCAGCGCTCTAGGAATCCACGAGACCCAGTTCTTC
CDR3aa: CASSALGIHETQFF

abundance: many
d_gene: .
j_gene: TRBJ1-1
v_gene: TRBV7-8
CDR3nt: TGTGCCAGCAGCTTCGCGACATTGAACACTGAAGCTTTCTTT
CDR3aa: CASSFATLNTEAFF

abundance: few
d_gene: .
j_gene: TRBJ1-1
v_gene: TRBV7-2
CDR3nt: TGTGCCAGCAGCTCACAGGGCGGGGACACTGAAGCTTTCTTT
CDR3aa: CASSSQGGDTEAFF